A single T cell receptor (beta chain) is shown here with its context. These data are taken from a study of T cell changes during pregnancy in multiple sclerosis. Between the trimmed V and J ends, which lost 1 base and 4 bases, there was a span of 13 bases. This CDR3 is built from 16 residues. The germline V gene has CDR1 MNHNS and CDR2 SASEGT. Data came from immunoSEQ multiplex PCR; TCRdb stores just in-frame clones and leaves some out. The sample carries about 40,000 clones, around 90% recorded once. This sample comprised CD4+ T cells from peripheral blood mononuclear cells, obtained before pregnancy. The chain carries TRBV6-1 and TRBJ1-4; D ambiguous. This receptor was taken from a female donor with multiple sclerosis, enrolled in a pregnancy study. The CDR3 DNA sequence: TGTGCCAGCAGTGAAGTAGGAGGGATCCTTAATGAAAAACTGTTTTTT. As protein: CASSEVGGILNEKLFF.